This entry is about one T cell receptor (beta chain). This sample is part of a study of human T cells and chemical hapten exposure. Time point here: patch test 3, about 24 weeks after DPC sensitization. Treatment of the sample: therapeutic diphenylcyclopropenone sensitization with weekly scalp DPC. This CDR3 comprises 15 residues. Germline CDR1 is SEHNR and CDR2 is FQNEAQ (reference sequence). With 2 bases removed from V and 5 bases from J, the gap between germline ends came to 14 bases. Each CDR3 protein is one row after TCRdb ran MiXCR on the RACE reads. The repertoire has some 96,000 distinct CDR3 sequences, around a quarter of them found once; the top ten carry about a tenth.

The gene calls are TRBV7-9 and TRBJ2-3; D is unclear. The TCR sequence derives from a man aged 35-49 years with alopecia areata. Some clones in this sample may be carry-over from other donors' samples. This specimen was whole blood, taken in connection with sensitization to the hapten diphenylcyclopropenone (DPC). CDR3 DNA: TGTGCCAGCAGCTTATTTAGTATATTGGGAGATACGCAGTATTTT. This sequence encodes CASSLFSILGDTQYF. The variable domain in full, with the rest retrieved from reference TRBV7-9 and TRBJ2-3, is DTGVSQNPRHKITKRGQNVTFRCDPISEHNRLYWYRQTLGQGPEFLTYFQNEAQLEKSRLLSDRFSAERPKGSFSTLEIQRTEQGDSAMYLCASSLFSILGDTQYFGPGTRLTVL.